The T cell receptor beta chain described here comes from a study of T cell changes during pregnancy in multiple sclerosis. The CDR3 totals 14 residues. The germline V gene has CDR1 LNHDA and CDR2 SQIVND (reference sequence). The V gene lost 0 bases and the J gene lost 3 bases, with 8 bases spanning the gap. The data were produced by immunoSEQ multiplex PCR, yet TCRdb's version contains in-frame clones alone and is incomplete. The data contain about 49,000 clones, roughly nine tenths of them seen just once; the ten biggest clones take up about 0.36%. V is TRBV19 and J is TRBJ1-2; D not resolved. The TCR originated in a female donor in good health, enrolled as a control in a pregnancy study. Sequenced material: CD4+ T cells from peripheral blood mononuclear cells, taken in the second trimester of pregnancy. The CDR3: CASSIDLGYYGYTF. DNA of the CDR3: TGTGCCAGTAGTATAGACTTGGGCTACTATGGCTACACCTTC.